The next 27 T cell receptor beta chains were all read from a single sample in a study of beta chain features in type 1 diabetes. The sequenced template was cDNA made from the entire isolated RNA. Generated by immunoSEQ multiplex PCR, the TCRdb table keeps only in-frame clones and is missing some. The sample yields 230,000 or so clones, 16% seen once. Whole-study results and caveats: Significant though moderate, a shortening of TCRB CDR3s appeared in all four CD4+ subsets of Type 1 diabetes patients.

No antigen has been assigned to these receptors. Sequenced sample: naive CD4+ T cells from blood. The receptors originated from a man in his thirties or forties with type 1 diabetes.

The chain links TRBV30 to TRBJ1-3; D may be TRBD1 (5 bases). Trimming pared 3 bases from V and 2 bases from J, leaving 11 bases between. The CDR3 has 14 residues. Germline V lookup: CDR1 GTSNPN, CDR2 SVGIG (reference sequence). The CDR3 protein is CAWSWGSAGNTIYF. The DNA for the CDR3 is TGTGCCTGGAGCTGGGGCAGCGCTGGAAACACCATATATTTT. The complete variable domain, with remaining parts taken from reference TRBV30 and TRBJ1-3, reads SQTIHQWPATLVQPVGSPLSLECTVEGTSNPNLYWYRQAAGRGLQLLFYSVGIGQISSEVPQNLSASRPQDRQFILSSKKLLLSDSGFYLCAWSWGSAGNTIYFGEGSWLTVV.

This clone was detected only a few times. The chain links TRBV6-6 to TRBJ2-7; TRBD1 agrees at 8 bases. The ends lost 1 base at V and 3 bases at J; junction bases unmatched: 2. This CDR3 region has 14 residues. Germline V lookup: CDR1 MNHNY, CDR2 SVGAGI (reference sequence). Here the CDR3 DNA reads TGTGCCAGCAGTTACTTGACAGGGGACTACGAGCAGTACTTC. Its translation is CASSYLTGDYEQYF.

In this sample, this clone turned up a few times. The rearrangement uses TRBV4-1 and TRBJ1-4, with 8 bases aligning to TRBD1. Germline values: CDR1 MGHRA, CDR2 YSYEKL. This CDR3 comprises 15 residues. Losses at the gene ends were 4 bases for V and 4 bases for J; bases not matched to a gene: 5. CDR3 protein: CASSPRTGLNEKLFF. For the CDR3, the DNA is TGCGCCAGCAGCCCTAGGACAGGGCTTAATGAAAAACTGTTTTTT.

The chain carries TRBV2 and TRBJ2-7; D may be TRBD1 (5 bases). Germline V CDR1 and CDR2: SNHLY, FYNNEI. V was cut by 3 bases and J by 4 bases, with 13 bases left in between. The CDR3 length is 14 residues. The CDR3, as DNA: TGTGCCAGCAGTGAGTGGACATCCCGGTACGAGCAGTACTTC. Translated, it gives CASSEWTSRYEQYF.

Concerning this clone itself: A read error may produce the germline difference seen at one junction end. The chain is built from TRBV25-1 and TRBJ2-7; 14 bases map to TRBD2. The germline V gene encodes CDR1 MGHDK and CDR2 SYGVNS. This CDR3 is 16 amino acids long. CDR3: CARSELGGLAGAEQYF. CDR3 nucleotides: TGTGCCCGCAGTGAATTAGGGGGACTAGCGGGAGCCGAGCAGTACTTC.

J is TRBJ2-1 and V is TRBV5-1, with 7 bases that match TRBD1. The germline gives CDR1 SGHRS, CDR2 YFSETQ. This CDR3 region has 13 residues. V gave up 1 base and J gave up 6 bases; unmatched junction bases: 1. The CDR3 region has the DNA TGCGCCAGCAGCTTGACAGGGGTCAATGAGCAGTTCTTC. Translating gives CASSLTGVNEQFF. Complete variable domain (other parts from reference TRBV5-1 and TRBJ2-1): KAGVTQTPRYLIKTRGQQVTLSCSPISGHRSVSWYQQTPGQGLQFLFEYFSETQRNKGNFPGRFSGRQFSNSRSEMNVSTLELGDSALYLCASSLTGVNEQFFGPGTRLTVL.

This clone was detected only a few times. This sample includes further DNA sequences coding for the same CDR3. The chain couples TRBV29-1 to TRBJ2-1; 7 bases are shared with TRBD2. Germline V lookup: CDR1 SQVTM, CDR2 ANQGSEA. V lost 5 bases and J lost 2; bases outside the gene matches: 3. The CDR3 sequence is 13 residues long. CDR3 nucleotides: TGCAGCGTTCGAGGGAGGGCCTACAATGAGCAGTTCTTC. The encoded protein is CSVRGRAYNEQFF.

The chain carries TRBV29-1 and TRBJ1-4; D not resolved. Germline values: CDR1 SQVTM, CDR2 ANQGSEA. The CDR3 length is 12 residues. The V end was cut by 4 bases, the J end by 5 bases, with 8 bases between. CDR3 in DNA: TGCAGCGTTGGCCGGGAAAATGAAAAACTGTTTTTT. This encodes CSVGRENEKLFF. The entire variable domain, with the rest obtained from reference TRBV29-1 and TRBJ1-4, is as follows: SAVISQKPSRDICQRGTSLTIQCQVDSQVTMMFWYRQQPGQSLTLIATANQGSEATYESGFVIDKFPISRPNLTFSTLTVSNMSPEDSSIYLCSVGRENEKLFFGSGTQLSVL.

This clone was detected only a few times. The J gene is TRBJ2-3, the V gene TRBV29-1, with D hard to call. The CDR3 runs 13 residues. Trimming cost V 4 bases and J 6 bases, with 14 bases left between them. Germline V lookup: CDR1 SQVTM, CDR2 ANQGSEA. CDR3 nucleotides: TGCAGCGTTGGGGCCAACGAAATGGATACGCAGTATTTT. This codes for CSVGANEMDTQYF.

This clone has only a few counts. The chain has TRBV9 and TRBJ2-1; possible D gene TRBD1, 6 bases. The CDR3 is 15 residues long. The V gene lost 0 bases and the J gene lost 7 bases, with 14 bases spanning the gap. CDR1 and CDR2 from the germline V gene are SGDLS and YYNGEE. Written as DNA, the CDR3 is TGTGCCAGCAGCGTAGCGGGGACACCCACTAATGAGCAGTTCTTC. It specifies CASSVAGTPTNEQFF.

V gene TRBV9 combines with J gene TRBJ2-3, with unresolved D. The CDR3 contains 14 residues. V lost 0 bases to trimming and J lost 6 bases, with 11 bases between them. Looked up from germline, CDR1 is SGDLS and CDR2 is YYNGEE. The CDR3 coding sequence is TGTGCCAGCAGCGTAGGAGGATGGCGGGATACGCAGTATTTT. Residues: CASSVGGWRDTQYF.

CDR3 sequence: CASSLGSPNTEAFF. CDR3 nucleotide sequence: TGTGCCAGCAGCTTAGGCAGCCCGAACACTGAAGCTTTCTTT. This chain uses TRBV11-2 with TRBJ1-1; D unresolved. The CDR3 totals 14 residues. Per the germline V gene, CDR1 is SGHAT and CDR2 is FQNNGV. Trimming took off 1 base at V and 1 base at J, with 7 bases between the two ends.

Comment on this clone: This specimen includes other DNA sequences encoding the same CDR3. The rearrangement links TRBV15 to TRBJ2-1; D not certain. Germline V gene lookup returns CDR1 LNHNV and CDR2 YYDKDF (reference sequence). V lost 0 bases, J lost 7 bases, and 4 bases lay in between. The CDR3 sequence is 12 residues long. The CDR3 here is CATSRDYNEQFF. The CDR3 DNA is TGTGCCACCAGCAGAGACTATAATGAGCAGTTCTTC.

This rearrangement joins TRBV9 to TRBJ2-7, with D possibly being TRBD1 (6 bases). The CDR3 has 15 amino acids. Germline CDR1 is SGDLS and CDR2 is YYNGEE. V was clipped by 5 bases and J by 0 bases, with 15 bases between them. CDR3 residues: CASSVTGSGSYEQYF. As DNA, the CDR3 is TGTGCCAGCAGTGTGACAGGATCGGGCTCCTACGAGCAGTACTTC.

This chain uses TRBV6-5 with TRBJ2-3; tentatively, D is TRBD2 (5 bases). This CDR3 has 14 residues. Trimming took off 2 bases at V and 2 bases at J, with 8 bases between the two ends. Germline CDR1 reads MNHEY; CDR2 reads SVGAGI. CDR3 coding DNA: TGTGCCAGCAGTTACGACTATAACACAGATACGCAGTATTTT. Its translation: CASSYDYNTDTQYF.

This clone was picked up one time. CDR3 DNA: TGCGCCAGCAGCTTCCGGACAGAGAGCACAGATACGCAGTATTTT. As protein: CASSFRTESTDTQYF. J is TRBJ2-3 and V is TRBV4-3, with D possibly TRBD1 on 6 matching bases. V lost 5 bases to trimming and J lost 0 bases, with 12 bases between them. CDR1 is LGHNA and CDR2 is YSLEER in the germline V gene. The CDR3 totals 15 residues.

This clone came up a few times. This chain joins TRBV2 and TRBJ2-7; TRBD2 matches at 7 bases. The V and J ends lost 3 bases and 6 bases, in that order; junction bases with no gene match: 2. Germline V CDR1 and CDR2: SNHLY, FYNNEI. This CDR3 has 12 amino acids. This CDR3 reads CASSEVAGEQYF. In nucleotides, the CDR3 is TGTGCCAGCAGTGAGGTAGCGGGCGAGCAGTACTTC.

A few counts support this clone. The same CDR3 arises from other DNA sequences in this sample as well. The V gene is TRBV30, the J gene TRBJ2-3; D is unresolved. The CDR3 length is 11 residues. Germline lookup yields CDR1 GTSNPN and CDR2 SVGIG (reference sequence). Trimming removed 8 bases at V and 4 bases at J, with 10 bases between. CDR3: CATSVADTQYF. The DNA for the CDR3 is TGTGCCACCTCCGTGGCAGATACGCAGTATTTT.

This clone was seen only a few times. This chain uses TRBV30 with TRBJ2-5, with TRBD2 identical over 8 bases. V lost 8 bases and J lost 5; bases outside the gene matches: 4. Germline V gene data show CDR1 as GTSNPN and CDR2 as SVGIG (reference sequence). The CDR3 contains 11 residues. CDR3 sequence: CAREGGETQYF. The DNA of the CDR3 is TGTGCCCGGGAGGGAGGGGAGACCCAGTACTTC.

This chain uses TRBV29-1 with TRBJ2-1; D unclear. The germline V and J ends were trimmed by 5 bases and 6 bases, with 11 bases remaining between them. The CDR3 spans 12 residues. The germline CDR1 and CDR2 sequences are SQVTM and ANQGSEA. The CDR3 sequence is CSVRHRINEQFF. CDR3 coding DNA: TGCAGCGTTCGTCACAGAATCAATGAGCAGTTCTTC.

This clone turned up a few times. The chain is built from TRBV11-2 and TRBJ2-3; a possible D gene is TRBD2 (6 bases). Germline CDR1 and CDR2: SGHAT and FQNNGV. Trimming took off 5 bases at V and 2 bases at J, with 11 bases between the two ends. This CDR3 comprises 14 residues. The CDR3 region is CASSHGRNTDTQYF. As DNA, the CDR3 is TGTGCCAGCAGCCATGGGAGGAACACAGATACGCAGTATTTT.

The chain carries TRBV7-9 and TRBJ2-1; D is undetermined. The CDR3 loop spans 13 amino acids. Deletions cut 5 bases from V and 4 bases from J, with 9 bases between. Germline V gene sequence: CDR1 SEHNR, CDR2 FQNEAQ (reference sequence). The chain's CDR3 is CASSHNTYNEQFF. CDR3 in DNA: TGTGCCAGCAGCCATAACACATACAATGAGCAGTTCTTC. Together with reference TRBV7-9 and TRBJ2-1, the CDR3 gives the full variable domain: DTGVSQNPRHKITKRGQNVTFRCDPISEHNRLYWYRQTLGQGPEFLTYFQNEAQLEKSRLLSDRFSAERPKGSFSTLEIQRTEQGDSAMYLCASSHNTYNEQFFGPGTRLTVL.

This chain uses TRBV28 with TRBJ2-3, with 8 bases identical to TRBD1. Germline V gene lookup returns CDR1 MDHEN and CDR2 SYDVKM. CDR3 length: 15 residues. V was clipped by 4 bases and J by 2 bases; unmatched bases: 5. The CDR3 region is CASSSGGANTDTQYF. As DNA, the CDR3 is TGTGCCAGCAGTTCAGGGGGCGCGAACACAGATACGCAGTATTTT.

This clone was seen more than once but under ten times. The V call is TRBV7-2, the J call TRBJ2-3; D gene uncertain. CDR3 length equals 13 residues. Germline assignment: CDR1 SGHTA and CDR2 FQGNSA. The germline V and J ends were trimmed by 6 bases and 1 base, with 8 bases remaining between them. The CDR3 coding sequence is TGTGCCAGCAGGCCTCAGGGCACAGATACGCAGTATTTT. Its protein is CASRPQGTDTQYF. Together with reference TRBV7-2 and TRBJ2-3, the CDR3 gives the full variable domain: GAGVSQSPSNKVTEKGKDVELRCDPISGHTALYWYRQSLGQGLEFLIYFQGNSAPDKSGLPSDRFSAERTGGSVSTLTIQRTQQEDSAVYLCASRPQGTDTQYFGPGTRLTVL.

This clone was seen more than once but under ten times. The CDR3 bases are TGCGCCAGCAGCCTCACCCTTAACAGGGTAGGGGAGACCCAGTACTTC. It codes for CASSLTLNRVGETQYF. The chain is built from TRBV4-1 and TRBJ2-5, with a possible D match to TRBD1 (6 bases). Between the trimmed V and J ends, which lost 4 bases and 5 bases, there was a span of 20 bases. Germline-derived CDR1 and CDR2 are MGHRA and YSYEKL. This CDR3 spans 16 amino acids.

The chain recombines TRBV7-2 with TRBJ2-3; the D is unclear. The germline V gene encodes CDR1 SGHTA and CDR2 FQGNSA. The CDR3 has 16 residues. V lost 3 bases and J lost 4, with 17 bases in between. As DNA, the CDR3 is TGTGCCAGCAGCTTGAGAATGGTTAATTCGGCAGATACGCAGTATTTT. Translated: CASSLRMVNSADTQYF.

This chain uses TRBV6-5 with TRBJ2-1; no clear D gene. Per germline, CDR1 MNHEY and CDR2 SVGAGI. The CDR3 sequence is 12 residues long. The V gene lost 7 bases and the J gene lost 5 bases, with 9 bases spanning the gap. The CDR3 DNA sequence: TGTGCCAGCAAGGGCCAGAACAATGAGCAGTTCTTC. Amino acid sequence: CASKGQNNEQFF.